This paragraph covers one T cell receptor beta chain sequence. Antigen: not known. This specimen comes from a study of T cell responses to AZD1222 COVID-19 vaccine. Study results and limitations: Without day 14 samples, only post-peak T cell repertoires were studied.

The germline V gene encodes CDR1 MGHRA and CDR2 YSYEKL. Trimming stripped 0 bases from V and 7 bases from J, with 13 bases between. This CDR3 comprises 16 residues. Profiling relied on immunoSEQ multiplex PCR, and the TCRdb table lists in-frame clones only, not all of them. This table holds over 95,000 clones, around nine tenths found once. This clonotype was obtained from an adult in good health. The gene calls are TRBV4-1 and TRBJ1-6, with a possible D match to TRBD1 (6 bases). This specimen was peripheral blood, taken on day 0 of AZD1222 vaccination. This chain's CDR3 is CASSQDWGTRNSPLHF. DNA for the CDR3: TGCGCCAGCAGCCAAGATTGGGGGACACGGAATTCACCCCTCCACTTT.